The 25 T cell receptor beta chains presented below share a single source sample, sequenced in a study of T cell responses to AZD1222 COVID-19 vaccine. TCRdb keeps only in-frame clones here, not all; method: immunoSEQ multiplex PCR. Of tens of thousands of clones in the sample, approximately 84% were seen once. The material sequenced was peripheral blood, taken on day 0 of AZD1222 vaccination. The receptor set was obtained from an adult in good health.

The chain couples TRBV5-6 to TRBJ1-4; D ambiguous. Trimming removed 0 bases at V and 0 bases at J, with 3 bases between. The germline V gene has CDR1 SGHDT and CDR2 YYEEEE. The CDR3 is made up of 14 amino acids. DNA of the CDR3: TGTGCCAGCAGCTTGGTGGCAACTAATGAAAAACTGTTTTTT. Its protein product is CASSLVATNEKLFF.

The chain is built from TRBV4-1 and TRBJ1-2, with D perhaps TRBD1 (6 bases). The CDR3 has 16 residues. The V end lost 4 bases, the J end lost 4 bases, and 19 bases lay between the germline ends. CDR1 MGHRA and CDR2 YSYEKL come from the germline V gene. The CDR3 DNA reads TGCGCCAGCAGCCGACAACAGGGAGAGTGGAGCTATGGCTACACCTTC. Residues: CASSRQQGEWSYGYTF.

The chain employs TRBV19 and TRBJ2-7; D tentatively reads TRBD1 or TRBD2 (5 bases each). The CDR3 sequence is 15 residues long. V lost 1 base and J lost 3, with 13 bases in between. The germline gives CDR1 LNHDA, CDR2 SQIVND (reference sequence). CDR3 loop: CASSIGGPYIYEQYF. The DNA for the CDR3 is TGTGCCAGTAGTATAGGGGGACCCTACATCTACGAGCAGTACTTC.

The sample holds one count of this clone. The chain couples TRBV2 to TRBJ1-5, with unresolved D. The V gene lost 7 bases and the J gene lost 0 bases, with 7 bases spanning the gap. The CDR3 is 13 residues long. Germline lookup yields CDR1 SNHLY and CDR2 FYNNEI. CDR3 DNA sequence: TGTGCCAGCAACTTCGATAGCAATCAGCCCCAGCATTTT. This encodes CASNFDSNQPQHF.

CDR3 loop: CATTRGADTEAFF. In DNA form, the CDR3 reads TGTGCCACCACCCGGGGCGCGGACACTGAAGCTTTCTTT. This chain links TRBV24-1 with TRBJ1-1, with a possible D match to TRBD1 (5 bases). Trimming left V 8 bases short and J 3 bases short, with 12 bases between. CDR1 is KGHDR, CDR2 SFDVKD, per germline. This CDR3 comprises 13 residues.

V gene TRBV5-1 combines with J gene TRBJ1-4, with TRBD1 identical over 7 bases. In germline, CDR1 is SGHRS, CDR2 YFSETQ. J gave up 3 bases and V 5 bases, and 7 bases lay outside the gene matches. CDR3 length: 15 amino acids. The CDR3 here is CASSRDRVANEKLFF. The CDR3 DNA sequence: TGCGCCAGCAGTCGTGACAGGGTGGCTAATGAAAAACTGTTTTTT.

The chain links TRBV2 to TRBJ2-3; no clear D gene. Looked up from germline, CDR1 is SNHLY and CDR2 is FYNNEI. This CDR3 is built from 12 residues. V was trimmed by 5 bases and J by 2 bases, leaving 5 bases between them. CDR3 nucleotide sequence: TGTGCCAGCAGTTGGTCCACAGATACGCAGTATTTT. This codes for CASSWSTDTQYF.

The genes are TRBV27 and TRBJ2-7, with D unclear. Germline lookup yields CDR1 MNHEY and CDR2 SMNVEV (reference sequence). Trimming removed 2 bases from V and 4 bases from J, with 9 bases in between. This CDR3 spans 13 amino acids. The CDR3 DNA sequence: TGTGCCAGCAGTTTAGTGGCCGGATACGAGCAGTACTTC. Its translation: CASSLVAGYEQYF.

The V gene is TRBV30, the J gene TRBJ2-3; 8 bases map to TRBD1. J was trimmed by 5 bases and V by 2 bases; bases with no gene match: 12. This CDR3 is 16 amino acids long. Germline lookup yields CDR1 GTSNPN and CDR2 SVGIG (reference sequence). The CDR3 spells CAWSKSTGVVRDTQYF. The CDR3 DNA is TGTGCCTGGAGTAAGTCGACAGGGGTCGTTCGAGATACGCAGTATTTT.

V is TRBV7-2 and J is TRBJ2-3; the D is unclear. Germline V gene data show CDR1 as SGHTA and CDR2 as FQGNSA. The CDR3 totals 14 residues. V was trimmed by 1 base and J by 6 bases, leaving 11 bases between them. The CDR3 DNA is TGTGCCAGCAGCTTAGTACAACAAGCGGATACGCAGTATTTT. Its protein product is CASSLVQQADTQYF.

In DNA form, the CDR3 reads TGTGCCAGCAGCTTCCAGGGACAACGTTGGGGGGAGCAGTACTTC. It specifies CASSFQGQRWGEQYF. This chain uses TRBV7-8 with TRBJ2-7, with D tentatively TRBD1 (6 bases). The CDR3 is 15 residues long. V dropped 3 bases and J dropped 7 bases, with 19 bases sitting between them. CDR1 SGHVS and CDR2 FQNEAQ come from the germline V gene.

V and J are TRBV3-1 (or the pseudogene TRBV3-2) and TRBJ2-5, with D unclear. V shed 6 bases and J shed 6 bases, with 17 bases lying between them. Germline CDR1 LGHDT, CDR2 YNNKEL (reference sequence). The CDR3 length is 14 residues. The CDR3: CASSRDTVVKTQYF. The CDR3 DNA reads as TGTGCCAGCAGTCGAGACACGGTGGTGAAGACCCAGTACTTC.

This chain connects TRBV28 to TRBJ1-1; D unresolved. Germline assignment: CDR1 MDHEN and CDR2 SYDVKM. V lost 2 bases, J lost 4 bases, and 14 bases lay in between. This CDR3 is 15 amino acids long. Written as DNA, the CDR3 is TGTGCCAGCAGTTTAACCCCAGGTCCGGGCACTGAAGCTTTCTTT. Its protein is CASSLTPGPGTEAFF.

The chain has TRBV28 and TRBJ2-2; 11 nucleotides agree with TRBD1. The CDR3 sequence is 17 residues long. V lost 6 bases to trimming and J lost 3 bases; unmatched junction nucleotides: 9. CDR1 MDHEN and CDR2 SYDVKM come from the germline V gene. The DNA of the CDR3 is TGTGCCAGCAGGATATCGGGACAGGGGGGTGACACCGGGGAGCTGTTTTTT. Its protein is CASRISGQGGDTGELFF.

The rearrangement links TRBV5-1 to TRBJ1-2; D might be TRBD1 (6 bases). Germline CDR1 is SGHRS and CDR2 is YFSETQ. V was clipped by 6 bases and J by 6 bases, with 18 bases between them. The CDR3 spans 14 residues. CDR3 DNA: TGCGCCAGCACGGATCTACAGGGTTTGGATGGCTACACCTTC. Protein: CASTDLQGLDGYTF.

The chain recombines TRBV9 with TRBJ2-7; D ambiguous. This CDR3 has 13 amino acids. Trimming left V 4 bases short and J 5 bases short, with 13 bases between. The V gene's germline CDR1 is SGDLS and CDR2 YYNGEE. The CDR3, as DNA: TGTGCCAGCAGCCCGAGATCTGGAAACGAGCAGTACTTC. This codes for CASSPRSGNEQYF.

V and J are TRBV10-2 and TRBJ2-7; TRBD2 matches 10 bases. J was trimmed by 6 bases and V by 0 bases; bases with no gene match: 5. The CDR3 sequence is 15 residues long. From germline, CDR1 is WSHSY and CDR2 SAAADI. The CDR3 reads CASSESSGGAGEQYF. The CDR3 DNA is TGCGCCAGCAGTGAGTCAAGCGGGGGGGCGGGCGAGCAGTACTTC.

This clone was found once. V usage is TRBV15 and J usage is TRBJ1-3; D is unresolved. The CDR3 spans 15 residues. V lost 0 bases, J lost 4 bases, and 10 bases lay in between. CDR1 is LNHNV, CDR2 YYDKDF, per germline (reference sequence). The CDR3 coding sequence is TGTGCCACCAGCAGAGACAACCGGCTCGGAAACACCATATATTTT. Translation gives CATSRDNRLGNTIYF.

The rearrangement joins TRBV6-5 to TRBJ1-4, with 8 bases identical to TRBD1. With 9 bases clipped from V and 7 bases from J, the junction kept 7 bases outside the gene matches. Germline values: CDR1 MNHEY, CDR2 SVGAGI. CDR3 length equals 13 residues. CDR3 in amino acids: CASLPGTGEKLFF. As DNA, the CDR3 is TGTGCCAGTTTACCCGGGACAGGTGAAAAACTGTTTTTT.

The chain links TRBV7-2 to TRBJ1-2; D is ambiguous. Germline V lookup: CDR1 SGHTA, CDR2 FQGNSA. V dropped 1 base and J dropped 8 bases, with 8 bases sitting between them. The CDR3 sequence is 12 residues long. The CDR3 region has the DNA TGTGCCAGCAGCTTAGACGGGAGGGGCTACACCTTC. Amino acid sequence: CASSLDGRGYTF.

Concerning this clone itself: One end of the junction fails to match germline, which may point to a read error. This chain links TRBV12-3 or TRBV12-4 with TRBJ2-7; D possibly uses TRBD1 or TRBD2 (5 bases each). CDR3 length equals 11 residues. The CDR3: CASSSGTPMDF. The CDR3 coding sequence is TGTGCCAGCAGCTCCGGGACCCCAATGGACTTC.

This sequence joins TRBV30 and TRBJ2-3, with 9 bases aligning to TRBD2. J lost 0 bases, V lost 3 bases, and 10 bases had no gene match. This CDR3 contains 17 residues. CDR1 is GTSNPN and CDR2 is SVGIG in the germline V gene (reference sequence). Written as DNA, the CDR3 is TGTGCCTGGAGCGGCTCTCAAACTAGCGGGAGCACAGATACGCAGTATTTT. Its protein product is CAWSGSQTSGSTDTQYF.

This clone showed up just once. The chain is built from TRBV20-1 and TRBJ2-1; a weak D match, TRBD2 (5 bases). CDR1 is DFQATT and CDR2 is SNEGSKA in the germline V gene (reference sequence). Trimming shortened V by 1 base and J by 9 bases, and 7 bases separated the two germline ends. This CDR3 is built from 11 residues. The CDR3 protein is CSARAGSEQFF. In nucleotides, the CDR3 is TGCAGTGCTAGAGCGGGGAGTGAGCAGTTCTTC.

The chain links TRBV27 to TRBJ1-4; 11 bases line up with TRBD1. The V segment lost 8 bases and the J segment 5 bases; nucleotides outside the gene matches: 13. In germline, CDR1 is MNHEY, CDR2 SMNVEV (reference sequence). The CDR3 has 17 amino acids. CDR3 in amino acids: CASRNRDRGFSNEKLFF. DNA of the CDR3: TGTGCCAGCCGAAACCGGGACAGGGGGTTTTCAAATGAAAAACTGTTTTTT.

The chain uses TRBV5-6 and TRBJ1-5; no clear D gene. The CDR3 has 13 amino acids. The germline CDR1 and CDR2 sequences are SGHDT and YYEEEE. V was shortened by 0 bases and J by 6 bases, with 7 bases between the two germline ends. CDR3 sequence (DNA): TGTGCCAGCAGCTTGGAATCGGGTCAGCCCCAGCATTTT. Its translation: CASSLESGQPQHF.